Below are 10 T cell receptor beta chains sequenced from a single sample in a study of T cell repertoires in urothelial bladder cancer. Sequencing used immunoSEQ multiplex PCR; TCRdb keeps in-frame clones, though not all of them. The sample yields roughly 6,600 clones, around 75% seen once. The sequencing sample was made of tumor-infiltrating cells from bladder cancer. The origin of the receptors is a human donor with urothelial carcinoma.

The chain uses TRBV7-9 and TRBJ1-1; 7 nucleotides align to TRBD1. J gave up 5 bases and V 6 bases, and 12 bases lay outside the gene matches. Germline V gives CDR1 SEHNR, CDR2 FQNEAQ (reference sequence). This CDR3 region has 15 residues. CDR3 sequence: CASSRGGGGGTEAFF. Here the CDR3 DNA reads TGTGCCAGCAGTCGAGGAGGGGGCGGGGGTACTGAAGCTTTCTTT.

This chain uses TRBV18 with TRBJ2-1; D remains ambiguous. The CDR3 has 14 amino acids. Germline CDR1 reads KGHSH; CDR2 reads LQKENI. V was clipped by 0 bases and J by 1 base, with 4 bases between them. Written as DNA, the CDR3 is TGTGCCAGCTCACCACCGGGTTCCTACAATGAGCAGTTCTTC. Translated, it gives CASSPPGSYNEQFF. The full variable domain, rest sourced from reference TRBV18 and TRBJ2-1, is NAGVMQNPRHLVRRRGQEARLRCSPMKGHSHVYWYRQLPEEGLKFMVYLQKENIIDESGMPKERFSAEFPKEGPSILRIQQVVRGDSAAYFCASSPPGSYNEQFFGPGTRLTVL.

J is TRBJ1-6 and V is TRBV6-6; no reliable D call. Per germline, CDR1 MNHNY and CDR2 SVGAGI (reference sequence). The CDR3 has 15 amino acids. Trimming removed 5 bases from V and 6 bases from J, with 14 bases in between. CDR3 amino acids: CASSLRREGNSPLHF. CDR3 DNA sequence: TGTGCCAGCAGTCTCAGACGGGAGGGTAATTCACCCCTCCACTTT.

The chain employs TRBV6-1 and TRBJ2-1, with 7 bases that match TRBD2. This CDR3 contains 14 residues. From germline, CDR1 is MNHNS and CDR2 SASEGT. The V segment lost 9 bases and the J segment 3 bases; nucleotides outside the gene matches: 8. The chain's CDR3 is CARTWGGDYNEQFF. Written as DNA, the CDR3 is TGTGCCAGGACCTGGGGGGGAGACTACAATGAGCAGTTCTTC.

The chain recombines TRBV25-1 with TRBJ2-5; 13 positions agree with TRBD2. Looked up from germline, CDR1 is MGHDK and CDR2 is SYGVNS. V was clipped by 6 bases and J by 5 bases; unmatched bases: 0. This CDR3 has 13 residues. The CDR3, as DNA: TGTGCCAGCAGACTAGCGGGGGGGGAGACCCAGTACTTC. Translating it yields CASRLAGGETQYF.

The rearrangement joins TRBV7-2 to TRBJ2-3; D call uncertain. Germline V gives CDR1 SGHTA, CDR2 FQGNSA. CDR3 length equals 11 residues. The V gene lost 3 bases and the J gene lost 8 bases, with 6 bases spanning the gap. The CDR3 DNA sequence: TGTGCCAGCAGCTTGAAGGGTACGCAGTATTTT. It codes for CASSLKGTQYF. The full variable domain, completed using reference TRBV7-2 and TRBJ2-3, is GAGVSQSPSNKVTEKGKDVELRCDPISGHTALYWYRQSLGQGLEFLIYFQGNSAPDKSGLPSDRFSAERTGGSVSTLTIQRTQQEDSAVYLCASSLKGTQYFGPGTRLTVL.

The CDR3 loop is CASSPSGARPDTQYF. In DNA, the CDR3 is TGTGCCAGCAGCCCTAGCGGGGCCCGGCCAGATACGCAGTATTTT. The rearrangement joins TRBV7-3 to TRBJ2-3, with 9 bases matching TRBD2. Germline V CDR1 and CDR2: SGHTA, FQGTGA. The CDR3 has 15 amino acids. V was clipped by 5 bases and J by 4 bases; unmatched bases: 7.

As concerns this clone: An end of the junction differs from the germline gene, which may be a read error. The V and J genes are TRBV9 and TRBJ2-1, with a tentative D call TRBD2 (7 bases). This CDR3 is 14 amino acids long. Germline V gives CDR1 SGDLS, CDR2 YYNGEE. This CDR3 is CATSPGGGYNEQFF. As DNA, the CDR3 is TGTGCCACCAGCCCGGGGGGCGGGTACAATGAGCAGTTCTTC.

The chain has TRBV6-6 and TRBJ2-1, with D tentatively TRBD2 (6 bases). The CDR3 consists of 14 residues. Germline assignment: CDR1 MNHNY and CDR2 SVGAGI (reference sequence). V lost 6 bases, J lost 3 bases, and 12 bases lay in between. The CDR3 is CASSPGLLYNEQFF. DNA of the CDR3: TGTGCCAGCAGCCCGGGACTCCTCTACAATGAGCAGTTCTTC.

This chain connects TRBV7-2 to TRBJ2-5, with 11 bases fitting TRBD2. The CDR3 is 16 amino acids. V was pared by 4 bases and J by 5 bases, with 9 bases of the junction left unmatched. The germline V gene has CDR1 SGHTA and CDR2 FQGNSA. The CDR3 reads CASSSISGGAGETQYF. In DNA form, the CDR3 reads TGTGCCAGCAGCTCCATTAGCGGGGGGGCTGGGGAGACCCAGTACTTC. The full variable domain, with the rest looked up from reference TRBV7-2 and TRBJ2-5, is GAGVSQSPSNKVTEKGKDVELRCDPISGHTALYWYRQSLGQGLEFLIYFQGNSAPDKSGLPSDRFSAERTGGSVSTLTIQRTQQEDSAVYLCASSSISGGAGETQYFGPGTRLLVL.